The next 15 T cell receptor beta chains were all read from a single sample in a study of T-cell memory formation after mild COVID-19. MiXCR, applied by TCRdb to the 5' RACE reads, yields one record per CDR3 protein. The data hold 58,000 or so distinct CDR3 sequences, with roughly 26% observed a single time. The sequenced material came from PBMCs or a T cell subset sorted from them (not recorded which). These receptors all stem from a man between 18 and 35 years old who had mild COVID-19 (a few samples of this study predate the infection). Cell type and time point are not known.

This clonotype appeared a few times. The rearrangement uses TRBV6-1 and TRBJ1-5; 8 positions agree with TRBD1. V trimming: 10 bases; J trimming: 1 base; junction bases outside the gene matches: 12. Germline lookup yields CDR1 MNHNS and CDR2 SASEGT. This CDR3 is 16 amino acids long. CDR3 in DNA: TGTGCCACCAGAGGACAGGGTCTTGGGAGCAATCAGCCCCAGCATTTT. Its translation: CATRGQGLGSNQPQHF.

The chain joins TRBV6-2 or TRBV6-3 to TRBJ2-7, with D tentatively TRBD1 (5 bases). V shed 0 bases and J shed 3 bases, with 15 bases lying between them. In germline, CDR1 is MNHEY, CDR2 SVGEGT. The CDR3 spans 16 residues. The chain's CDR3 is CASSYSTADGHYEQYV. DNA of the CDR3: TGTGCCAGCAGTTACTCGACGGCGGACGGACACTACGAGCAGTACGTC.

The count of this clonotype is one. The chain combines TRBV3-1 with TRBJ2-1, with 12 bases matching TRBD2. CDR1 and CDR2 from the germline V gene are LGHDT and YNNKEL (reference sequence). The V gene end was trimmed by 4 bases and the J gene end by 9 bases; junction bases not matched to a gene: 7. This CDR3 region has 15 residues. The CDR3 reads CASSPVTSGGGEQFF. CDR3 in DNA: TGTGCCAGCAGCCCTGTGACTAGCGGGGGCGGTGAGCAGTTCTTC.

This rearrangement joins TRBV10-1 to TRBJ2-7, with 8 bases fitting TRBD1. Losses at the gene ends were 2 bases for V and 3 bases for J; bases not matched to a gene: 6. Germline CDR1 WNHNN, CDR2 SYGVQD (reference sequence). The CDR3 runs 15 residues. CDR3 bases: TGCGCCAGCAGTGAGGAGGACAGGGTGTTCTACGAGCAGTACTTC. Translation gives CASSEEDRVFYEQYF.

This clonotype was found a few times. This rearrangement joins TRBV4-1 to TRBJ2-5; TRBD1 or TRBD2 may be the D gene (6 bases each). From germline, CDR1 is MGHRA and CDR2 YSYEKL. Trimming took off 3 bases at V and 13 bases at J, with 15 bases between the two ends. The CDR3 extends over 12 amino acids. The CDR3 DNA is TGCGCCAGCAGCCATATAGGGGGGAAGATGTACTTC. This sequence encodes CASSHIGGKMYF.

This clonotype was detected only a few times. The V and J genes are TRBV15 and TRBJ2-7; the match to TRBD1 covers 7 bases. This CDR3 has 14 residues. Germline lookup yields CDR1 LNHNV and CDR2 YYDKDF (reference sequence). Trimming took 3 bases from V and 0 from J; bases not matched to a gene: 2. The CDR3 coding sequence is TGTGCCACCAGCAGGACAGGGTCCTCCTACGAGCAGTACTTC. As protein: CATSRTGSSYEQYF.

This clonotype was seen more than once but under ten times. The J gene is TRBJ2-3, the V gene TRBV6-6; D unresolved. CDR3 length: 13 residues. Germline V gene data show CDR1 as MNHNY and CDR2 as SVGAGI (reference sequence). V lost 5 bases to trimming and J lost 2 bases, with 8 bases between them. CDR3 loop: CASSGAYTDTQYF. The CDR3 DNA reads as TGTGCCAGCAGTGGCGCTTACACAGATACGCAGTATTTT.

The genes are TRBV15 and TRBJ2-5, with 9 bases that match TRBD2. Trimming removed 4 bases from V and 9 bases from J; junction bases left unmatched: 12. This CDR3 contains 15 residues. CDR1 is LNHNV, CDR2 YYDKDF, per germline (reference sequence). The CDR3 bases are TGTGCCACCAGCACAATGCCGGGACTAGCTTCCCCCCAGTACTTC. This encodes CATSTMPGLASPQYF. Together with reference TRBV15 and TRBJ2-5, the CDR3 gives the full variable domain: DAMVIQNPRYQVTQFGKPVTLSCSQTLNHNVMYWYQQKSSQAPKLLFHYYDKDFNNEADTPDNFQSRRPNTSFCFLDIRSPGLGDTAMYLCATSTMPGLASPQYFGPGTRLLVL.

This clonotype was seen repeatedly, ten times or more. The gene calls are TRBV12-3 or TRBV12-4 and TRBJ2-5; a possible D gene is TRBD1 (6 bases). V lost 6 bases, J lost 0 bases, and 11 bases lay in between. The CDR3 is 14 residues long. The CDR3 region is CASRQDRYQETQYF. DNA of the CDR3: TGTGCCAGCAGGCAAGACAGGTACCAAGAGACCCAGTACTTC.

The chain combines TRBV4-3 with TRBJ2-3, with 10 bases that match TRBD2. The CDR3 extends over 15 amino acids. Germline CDR1 reads LGHNA; CDR2 reads YSLEER. The ends lost 2 bases at V and 3 bases at J; junction bases unmatched: 2. The CDR3 DNA sequence: TGCGCCAGCAGCCAATTAGCGGGGGGAACAGATACGCAGTATTTT. Its translation: CASSQLAGGTDTQYF.

This clonotype was observed a few times. The CDR3, as DNA: TGTGCCAGCAGCCAACGATGGGGACGCGAGCAGTACTTC. It encodes CASSQRWGREQYF. V usage is TRBV6-5 and J usage is TRBJ2-7, with D tentatively TRBD1 or TRBD2 (5 bases each). The germline V and J ends were trimmed by 6 bases and 6 bases, with 15 bases remaining between them. This CDR3 has 13 residues. Germline V lookup: CDR1 MNHEY, CDR2 SVGAGI.

The chain recombines TRBV11-2 with TRBJ1-3, with 8 nucleotides matching TRBD1. This CDR3 comprises 18 residues. V gave up 1 base and J gave up 5 bases; unmatched junction bases: 13. Germline CDR1 reads SGHAT; CDR2 reads FQNNGV. The CDR3 bases are TGTGCCAGCAGCTTAGCCCCCGAGGCCAGGGGGCTAAGAAACACCATATATTTT. It codes for CASSLAPEARGLRNTIYF. The full variable domain, its missing parts supplied by reference TRBV11-2 and TRBJ1-3, is EAGVAQSPRYKIIEKRQSVAFWCNPISGHATLYWYQQILGQGPKLLIQFQNNGVVDDSQLPKDRFSAERLKGVDSTLKIQPAKLEDSAVYLCASSLAPEARGLRNTIYFGEGSWLTVV.

This clonotype has ten or more counts. J is TRBJ2-7 and V is TRBV20-1; 9 positions match TRBD1. The V segment lost 6 bases and the J segment 1 base; nucleotides outside the gene matches: 1. Germline V gene data show CDR1 as DFQATT and CDR2 as SNEGSKA (reference sequence). The CDR3 is 12 amino acids. The CDR3 is CSAGTGSYEQYF. CDR3 nucleotide sequence: TGCAGTGCCGGGACAGGGTCCTACGAGCAGTACTTC.

This clonotype was counted a few times. DNA for the CDR3: TGTGCCAGCAGTGAAGCAATCGGGCAGCAAGAGACCCAGTACTTC. Residues: CASSEAIGQQETQYF. J is TRBJ2-5 and V is TRBV6-1; D remains unclear. V was shortened by 0 bases and J by 2 bases, with 10 bases between the two germline ends. CDR3 length: 15 residues. Germline-derived CDR1 and CDR2 are MNHNS and SASEGT.

The chain uses TRBV7-3 and TRBJ2-1, with a weak D call TRBD2 (5 bases). V gave up 5 bases and J gave up 7 bases, with 9 bases separating them. Looked up from germline, CDR1 is SGHTA and CDR2 is FQGTGA. The CDR3 covers 12 residues. CDR3: CASSRTGNEQFF. In nucleotides, the CDR3 is TGTGCCAGCAGCCGGACTGGAAATGAGCAGTTCTTC.